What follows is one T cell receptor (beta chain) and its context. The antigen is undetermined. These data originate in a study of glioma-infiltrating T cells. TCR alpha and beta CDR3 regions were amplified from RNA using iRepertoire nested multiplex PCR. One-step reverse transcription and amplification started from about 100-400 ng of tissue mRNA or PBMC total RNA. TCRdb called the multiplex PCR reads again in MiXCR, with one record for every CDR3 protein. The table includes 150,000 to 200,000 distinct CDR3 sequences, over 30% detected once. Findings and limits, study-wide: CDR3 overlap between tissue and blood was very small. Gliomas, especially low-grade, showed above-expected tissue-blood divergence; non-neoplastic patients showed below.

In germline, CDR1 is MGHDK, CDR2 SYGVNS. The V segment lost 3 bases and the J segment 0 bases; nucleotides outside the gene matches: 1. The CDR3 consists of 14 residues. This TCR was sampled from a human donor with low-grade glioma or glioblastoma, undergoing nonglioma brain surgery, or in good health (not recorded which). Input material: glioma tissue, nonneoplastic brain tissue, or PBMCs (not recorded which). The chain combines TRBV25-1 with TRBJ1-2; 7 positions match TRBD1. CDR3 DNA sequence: TGTGCCAGCAGTGAGACAGGGTCTAACTATGGCTACACCTTC. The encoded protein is CASSETGSNYGYTF.